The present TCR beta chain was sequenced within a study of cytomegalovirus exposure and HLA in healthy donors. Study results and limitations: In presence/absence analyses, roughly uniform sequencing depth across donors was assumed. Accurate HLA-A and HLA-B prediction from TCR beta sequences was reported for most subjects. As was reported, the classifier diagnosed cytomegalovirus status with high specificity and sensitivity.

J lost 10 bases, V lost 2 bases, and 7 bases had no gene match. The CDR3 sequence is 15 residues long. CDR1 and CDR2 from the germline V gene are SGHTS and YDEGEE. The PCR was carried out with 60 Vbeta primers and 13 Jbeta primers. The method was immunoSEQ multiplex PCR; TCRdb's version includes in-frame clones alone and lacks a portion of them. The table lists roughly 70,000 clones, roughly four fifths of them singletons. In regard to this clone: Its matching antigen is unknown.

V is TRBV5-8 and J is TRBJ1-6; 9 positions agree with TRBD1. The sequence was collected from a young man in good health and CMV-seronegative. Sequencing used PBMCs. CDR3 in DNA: TGTGCCAGCAGCTTATGGACAGGGGTTAGGTCACCCCTCCACTTT. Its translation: CASSLWTGVRSPLHF.